These 6 T cell receptor beta chains came from one sample sequenced in a study of blood T cell repertoires in COVID-19 (TCRdb year 2020). Libraries were prepared through the immunoSEQ multiplex PCR assay. The table was pulled from immuneACCESS by TCRdb, which kept in-frame rearrangements only. Such tables lose some clones; where checked, under half of the loss comes from unresolved V genes, and the rest has no known cause. Across this sample there are 200,000 to 250,000 clones, with 75% to 90% seen only once. The top ten clonotypes cover about 0.95% of the sample. The specimen sequenced was PBMCs or T cells enriched from blood (not recorded which). These receptors originate from a man aged 45-60 years who had been exposed to COVID-19.

The chain combines TRBV2 with TRBJ2-1; no reliable D call. Trimming pared 3 bases from V and 0 bases from J, leaving 9 bases between. The CDR3 sequence is 15 residues long. Per the germline V gene, CDR1 is SNHLY and CDR2 is FYNNEI. The CDR3 DNA follows: TGTGCCAGCAGTGACGAGGTTATCTCCTACAATGAGCAGTTCTTC. Its protein product is CASSDEVISYNEQFF.

This chain uses TRBV28 with TRBJ1-5, with a weak D call TRBD1 (6 bases). This CDR3 is 14 amino acids long. Trimming took 10 bases from V and 2 from J, leaving 15 bases between them. Germline V lookup: CDR1 MDHEN, CDR2 SYDVKM. This CDR3 is CATDRLDGNQPQHF. In nucleotides, the CDR3 is TGTGCCACCGACAGGTTGGACGGCAATCAGCCCCAGCATTTT.

This clone has just one count. The rearrangement uses TRBV10-3 and TRBJ2-1, with TRBD2 as a possible D gene (6 bases). In germline, CDR1 is ENHRY, CDR2 SYGVKD. The CDR3 length is 15 residues. Trimming cost V 5 bases and J 0 bases, with 11 bases left between them. CDR3 nucleotides: TGTGCCATCAGTTCAGCGGGCAACTCCTACAATGAGCAGTTCTTC. It specifies CAISSAGNSYNEQFF.

The genes are TRBV20-1 and TRBJ2-3; D is ambiguous. The CDR3 consists of 11 residues. Per germline, CDR1 DFQATT and CDR2 SNEGSKA (reference sequence). Trimming took off 3 bases at V and 7 bases at J, with 8 bases between the two ends. This chain's CDR3 is CSASLKHTQYF. DNA for the CDR3: TGCAGTGCTAGCCTTAAGCATACGCAGTATTTT.

V gene TRBV11-3 combines with J gene TRBJ1-3; maybe TRBD1 (5 bases). From germline, CDR1 is SGHNT and CDR2 YENEEA. V dropped 4 bases and J dropped 0 bases, with 13 bases sitting between them. This CDR3 has 16 amino acids. CDR3 residues: CASSSAYRSSGNTIYF. CDR3 sequence (DNA): TGTGCCAGCAGCTCAGCTTACAGGAGCTCTGGAAACACCATATATTTT.

This sequence joins TRBV2 and TRBJ1-2; D ambiguous. The CDR3 has 13 amino acids. V was trimmed by 3 bases and J by 8 bases, leaving 13 bases between them. The germline gives CDR1 SNHLY, CDR2 FYNNEI. CDR3 sequence (DNA): TGTGCCAGCAGTGACTTCGTTCCTGTGGGCTACACCTTC. Amino acid sequence: CASSDFVPVGYTF.